These T cell receptor beta chains were read from a single sample in a study of memory CD4+ T cells and cytomegalovirus serostatus. Assay used: immunoSEQ multiplex PCR; TCRdb lists only in-frame clones, some missing. In the table there are about 64,000 clones, about 74% of which are singletons. The specimen was memory CD4+ T cells from blood. The receptor source for this set is an adult in good health and CMV-seronegative. Both conserved end residues are part of each CDR3. Fields, in order: J gene, D gene, V gene, clone size, CDR3 length, CDR3 protein, CDR3 DNA. The D gene is left open where the match is weak. Part of the rows lack a size; the others show once, few, many or a class for expanded clones.

TRBJ2-7,TRBD2,TRBV30,NA,15,CAWSMGLAGAYEQYF,TGTGCCTGGAGTATGGGACTAGCGGGAGCCTACGAGCAGTACTTC
TRBJ2-6,NA,TRBV5-1,NA,18,CASSSGPTGRSGANVLTF,TGCGCCAGCAGCTCGGGACCCACAGGGCGCTCTGGGGCCAACGTCCTGACTTTC
TRBJ2-3,NA,TRBV15,NA,12,CATSRIADTQYF,TGTGCCACCAGCAGGATAGCAGATACGCAGTATTTT
TRBJ2-3,TRBD1,TRBV5-1,NA,15,CASSWQDRGGDTQYF,TGCGCCAGCAGCTGGCAGGACAGGGGCGGGGATACGCAGTATTTT
TRBJ1-4,TRBD1,TRBV18,NA,14,CASSDGTDNEKLFF,TGTGCCAGCTCCGACGGGACAGACAATGAAAAACTGTTTTTT
TRBJ1-2,NA,TRBV29-1,NA,12,CSVAQTGYGYTF,TGCAGCGTTGCCCAGACAGGTTATGGCTACACCTTC
TRBJ1-3,NA,TRBV5-6,NA,15,CASSFKGLTGNTIYF,TGTGCCAGCAGCTTCAAGGGTTTAACTGGAAACACCATATATTTT
TRBJ2-1,NA,TRBV7-9,few,17,CASSPAPGVRSYNEQFF,TGTGCCAGCAGCCCAGCCCCCGGGGTAAGGTCCTACAATGAGCAGTTCTTC
TRBJ1-5,NA,TRBV30,few,14,CAWSKGTVHQPQHF,TGTGCCTGGAGTAAGGGGACCGTCCATCAGCCCCAGCATTTT
TRBJ1-1,TRBD1,TRBV7-3,NA,15,CASSQRQGGGTEAFF,TGTGCCAGCAGCCAAAGACAGGGCGGCGGCACTGAAGCTTTCTTT
TRBJ1-2,NA,TRBV27,NA,15,CASSPRPDPYYGYTF,TGTGCCAGCAGTCCACGTCCCGATCCCTACTATGGCTACACCTTC
TRBJ2-5,NA,TRBV7-1,once,17,CASSLGPGAPMGETQYF,TGTGCCAGCAGCTTAGGCCCAGGGGCTCCGATGGGGGAGACCCAGTACTTC
TRBJ1-2,NA,TRBV5-1,NA,14,CASSLSPGTYGYTF,TGCGCCAGCAGCTTGTCCCCGGGTACCTATGGCTACACCTTC
TRBJ1-2,NA,TRBV7-9,few,12,CASSYQPRSYTF,TGTGCCAGCAGCTACCAGCCCAGGAGCTACACCTTC
TRBJ1-1,NA,TRBV28,NA,15,CASLGLQGGGTEAFF,TGTGCCAGCCTCGGACTACAGGGAGGTGGCACTGAAGCTTTCTTT
TRBJ1-4,NA,TRBV7-9,NA,15,CASSLGRRVVEKLFF,TGTGCCAGCAGCTTAGGAAGGCGCGTAGTCGAAAAACTGTTTTTT
TRBJ2-3,NA,TRBV7-2,NA,16,CASSLAAQIRTDTQYF,TGTGCCAGCAGCTTAGCGGCACAAATTCGCACAGATACGCAGTATTTT
TRBJ2-1,NA,TRBV5-1,NA,15,CASRPTPPGYNEQFF,TGCGCCAGCAGGCCTACTCCACCGGGGTACAATGAGCAGTTCTTC
TRBJ2-1,TRBD2,TRBV5-1,NA,16,CASSQPRTSDWNEQFF,TGCGCCAGCAGCCAACCTCGGACTAGCGATTGGAATGAGCAGTTCTTC
TRBJ1-1,TRBD1,TRBV29-1,NA,14,CSVQGARVNTEAFF,TGCAGCGTTCAGGGGGCTCGGGTGAACACTGAAGCTTTCTTT
TRBJ1-4,TRBD1,TRBV19,NA,15,CASSPQGTPGEKLFF,TGTGCCAGTAGTCCACAGGGGACACCCGGTGAAAAACTGTTTTTT
TRBJ1-5,NA,TRBV19,NA,15,CASSIGARSNQPQHF,TGTGCCAGTAGTATAGGGGCCCGAAGCAATCAGCCCCAGCATTTT
TRBJ1-1,NA,TRBV7-2,few,14,CASSLVLMNTEAFF,TGTGCCAGCAGCTTAGTCCTCATGAACACTGAAGCTTTCTTT
TRBJ1-1,NA,TRBV30,NA,13,CAWSTLQNTEAFF,TGTGCCTGGAGTACTTTACAGAACACTGAAGCTTTCTTT
TRBJ1-2,NA,TRBV11-2,few,14,CASSSPHSGSGYTF,TGTGCCAGCAGCTCACCCCATTCTGGGAGCGGCTACACCTTC
TRBJ1-2,TRBD1,TRBV19,NA,16,CASSITLGQGARGYTF,TGTGCCAGTAGTATAACCCTGGGACAGGGGGCTCGCGGCTACACCTTC
TRBJ1-2,NA,TRBV14,few,15,CASSQVWETSHGYTF,TGTGCCAGCAGCCAAGTTTGGGAAACGAGTCATGGCTACACCTTC
TRBJ2-7,NA,TRBV7-2,NA,13,CASSGVNLGEQYF,TGTGCCAGCAGCGGGGTAAATTTGGGCGAGCAGTACTTC
TRBJ2-1,NA,TRBV28,NA,13,CASRGPPPGEQFF,TGTGCCAGCAGGGGGCCGCCTCCCGGTGAGCAGTTCTTC
TRBJ2-1,NA,TRBV9,few,15,CASSSDGSSYNEQFF,TGTGCCAGCAGCTCAGACGGAAGCTCCTACAATGAGCAGTTCTTC
TRBJ2-7,TRBD1,TRBV18,NA,15,CASSKQGAPSYEQYF,TGTGCCAGCTCAAAACAGGGGGCACCCTCCTACGAGCAGTACTTC
TRBJ1-1,TRBD1,TRBV6-1,NA,15,CASRYTGGSGTEAFF,TGTGCCAGCAGGTATACAGGGGGCAGTGGCACTGAAGCTTTCTTT
TRBJ1-5,NA,TRBV18,NA,16,CASSREYRGESQPQHF,TGTGCCAGCTCACGAGAATATAGGGGAGAAAGTCAGCCCCAGCATTTT
TRBJ2-7,NA,TRBV2,NA,15,CASSEPTRSSYEQYF,TGTGCCAGCAGTGAACCAACACGGTCCTCCTACGAGCAGTACTTC
TRBJ2-2,NA,TRBV10-2,NA,15,CASSDPIRGTGELFF,TGCGCCAGCAGTGATCCCATAAGAGGTACCGGGGAGCTGTTTTTT
TRBJ2-7,TRBD2,TRBV30,once,13,CAWSPSGSGEQYF,TGTGCCTGGAGCCCTAGCGGGAGCGGGGAGCAGTACTTC
TRBJ2-2,TRBD1,TRBV2,NA,14,CASSRDREIGELFF,TGTGCCAGCAGTAGGGACAGGGAAATCGGGGAGCTGTTTTTT
TRBJ2-7,TRBD1,TRBV19,NA,12,CATRDSSYEQYF,TGTGCCACCCGGGACAGTTCCTACGAGCAGTACTTC
TRBJ2-7,NA,TRBV7-2,NA,17,CASSPTGRRARSYEQYF,TGTGCCAGCAGCCCAACAGGCCGTCGGGCACGGTCCTACGAGCAGTACTTC
TRBJ1-4,NA,TRBV6-1,NA,14,CASSLSLQNEKLFF,TGTGCCAGCAGCCTAAGTCTACAAAATGAAAAACTGTTTTTT
TRBJ2-5,NA,TRBV7-7,NA,14,CASSRLRQEETQYF,TGTGCTAGCAGCCGCCTCCGACAAGAAGAGACCCAGTACTTC